This TCR beta chain was sequenced for a study of blood T cells in healthy people across ages (dated by TCRdb to about 2015). Describing the broader study: In model experiments, template switching captured about one uniquely barcoded TCR beta cDNA molecule for every two T cells. The study measured age-related changes in TCR beta repertoire diversity using deep sequencing normalized with unique cDNA molecular identifiers. Four age groups were formed from the donors: young (average 16 years), middle-aged (less than 40), aged (roughly 58) and long-lived (less than 85). To avoid experimental bias, donors of different ages were spread randomly across the sequencing lanes. Using the same blood draw, the study looked at two additional independent replicas of 1 million unique cDNA reads for two donors, one aged 18 to 30 and the other aged 80 or older. Here is what the overall study found, with its caveats: The long-lived group showed more naive CD4+ T cells, fewer expanded clones and increased TCR diversity than the aged group, suggesting age selection. Conclusive comparison of naive and antigen-experienced compartments was prevented by the profiling of bulk unsorted PBMCs. Estimates of total diversity from one million sequenced T cells were regarded as lower bounds and underestimates. Observed TCR beta diversity per million T cells fell roughly linearly with age, and a significant reduction was already apparent by age around 40. Donor CMV infection status was unknown, potentially confounding age-related changes in expanded clonotypes. Observed TCR beta diversity correlated strongly with the percentage of naive T cells measured by flow cytometry.

Looking up the germline V gene (reference sequence) yields CDR1 DFQATT and CDR2 SNEGSKA. Including the terminal cysteine and phenylalanine, the CDR3 comprises 14 residues. The kept DNA is CDR3 alone, 42 bases in frame from the first base. V and J lose 0 bases and 5 bases, and a span of 13 bases separates them. A few counts support this clonotype. Its target antigen remains unknown. Per-base qualities were not stored, and no clone one base away is much larger. Systemically healthy Caucasian individuals from Russia, approximately 39 in total and aged 6 to 90 years, were included as donors. Each donor gave ten milliliters of peripheral blood, collected into EDTA-treated Vacutainer tubes. Ficoll-Paque density-gradient centrifugation was used to isolate PBMCs, with at least 7 million obtained per sample. Trizol reagent was used to extract total RNA from the PBMCs, yielding at least 5.5 micrograms per sample. For every donor, flow cytometry on a PBMC aliquot measured the percentage of naive CD45RAhigh/CD27high T cells.

Receptor libraries were prepared by 5' RACE. The instrument given in TCRdb is Illumina HiSeq 2500. A second PCR of roughly 7 to 12 cycles was run with a J-beta primer mix and a sample-barcoded 5' primer. A unique molecular identifier was introduced onto each TCR beta cDNA molecule by a template-switch 5' adaptor carrying 12 random nucleotides. Each sample yielded at least 2.5 million CDR3-containing paired-end reads. First-strand cDNA was synthesized from all RNA with the Mint cDNA synthesis kit, primed by a TRBC-specific oligonucleotide. After uracil-DNA glycosylase treatment, a first 18-cycle PCR used universal primers M1SS and BC2_uni_R on all cDNA. Regarding the original processing steps: For normalization, 1 million high-quality reads, each with a distinct molecular identifier, were randomly selected from each sample. Instead of being binned into consensus sequences, reads that shared molecular identifiers were thrown out. MiTCR, run with a Q25 quality threshold and the strictest error-elimination algorithm, handled CDR3 identification, clonotype clustering and error correction. A nonparametric unseen species model using Euler transformation provided a lower-bound estimate of total TCR beta diversity. The public reads were reprocessed in TCRdb via fastp at Q25 and MiXCR, keeping in-frame beta chains. When rows share a CDR3 protein, they turn into one entry using the most common DNA and genes. These V and J calls originate from TCRdb's pipeline instead of the authors' own analysis. This sample comprises around 1.1 million distinct CDR3 sequences, roughly two fifths of them detected only once. The ten largest make up 10% to 15% of the sample.

What was sequenced was blood. This chain joins TRBV20-1 to TRBJ1-2; a tentative D match to TRBD1 spans 6 bases. The clonotype comes from a man younger than 35 in good health. Read as DNA, the sequence is TGCAGTGCTAGAGATCAGGGGCAGACATATGGCTACACCTTC. Its coded protein is CSARDQGQTYGYTF.